This T cell receptor (beta chain) was documented in a study of T cells in localized non-small cell lung cancer. Findings of the study overall: Uninvolved adjacent lung had higher T cell clonality than tumor and all other tissues.

With V trimmed by 8 bases and J by 2 bases, 3 bases remained unmatched. CDR1 and CDR2 from the germline V gene are MNHNS and SASEGT. This CDR3 comprises 12 residues. As regards this clone: No antigen is known for it.

The assay was immunoSEQ multiplex PCR, and TCRdb's table has in-frame clones only and misses some. The data show 100,000 to 150,000 clones, roughly 90% seen once. Here the sequenced sample was peripheral blood, taken before any cancer treatment. The chain recombines TRBV6-1 with TRBJ2-7; TRBD1 matches at 7 bases. This clonotype originated in a female donor over 55 with stage I lung adenocarcinoma. CDR3 residues: CASSTGPYEQYF. The CDR3 nucleotides are TGTGCCAGCTCGACAGGGCCCTACGAGCAGTACTTC.